This T cell receptor beta chain originates from a study of T cell responses to AZD1222 COVID-19 vaccine. The wider study: Pooled together were second doses at about 4 or about 12 weeks.

With regard to this clone: Its antigen is still unknown.

This CDR3 comprises 15 residues. Germline-derived CDR1 and CDR2 are SGHDT and YYEEEE. Trimming took 5 bases from V and 3 from J; bases not matched to a gene: 9. Produced via immunoSEQ multiplex PCR; TCRdb's table is partial and in-frame only. Among over 85,000 clones listed, roughly 85% were seen once. Broader study findings: The reported proportion of spike-specific TCRs targeting unmutated variant regions was nearly half.

This rearrangement joins TRBV5-6 to TRBJ2-3, with 7 bases identical to TRBD1. The source of this sequence is an adult in good health. This sample comprised peripheral blood, obtained on day 0 of AZD1222 vaccination. CDR3 region: CASRRGQTSTDTQYF. CDR3 nucleotide sequence: TGTGCCAGCAGAAGGGGACAGACGTCGACAGATACGCAGTATTTT.